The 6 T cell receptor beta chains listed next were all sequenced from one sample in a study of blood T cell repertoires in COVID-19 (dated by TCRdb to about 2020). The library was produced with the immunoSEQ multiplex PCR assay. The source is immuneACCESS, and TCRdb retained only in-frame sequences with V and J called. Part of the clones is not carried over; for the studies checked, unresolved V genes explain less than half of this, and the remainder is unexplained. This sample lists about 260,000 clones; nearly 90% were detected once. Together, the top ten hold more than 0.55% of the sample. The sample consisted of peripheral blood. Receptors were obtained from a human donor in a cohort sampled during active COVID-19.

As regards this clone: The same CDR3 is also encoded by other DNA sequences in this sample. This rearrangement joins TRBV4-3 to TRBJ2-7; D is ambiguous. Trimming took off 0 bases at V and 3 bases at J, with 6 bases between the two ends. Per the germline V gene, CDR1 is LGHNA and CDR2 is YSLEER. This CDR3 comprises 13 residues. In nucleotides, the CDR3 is TGCGCCAGCAGCCAAGATCTCAGCTACGAGCAGTACTTC. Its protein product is CASSQDLSYEQYF.

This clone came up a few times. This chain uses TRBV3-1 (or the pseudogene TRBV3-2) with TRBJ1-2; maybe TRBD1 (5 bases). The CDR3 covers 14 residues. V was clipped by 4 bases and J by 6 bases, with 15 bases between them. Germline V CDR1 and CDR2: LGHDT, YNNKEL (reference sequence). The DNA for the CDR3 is TGTGCCAGCAGCCCCGGGACTGGGCAGGATGGCTACACCTTC. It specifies CASSPGTGQDGYTF.

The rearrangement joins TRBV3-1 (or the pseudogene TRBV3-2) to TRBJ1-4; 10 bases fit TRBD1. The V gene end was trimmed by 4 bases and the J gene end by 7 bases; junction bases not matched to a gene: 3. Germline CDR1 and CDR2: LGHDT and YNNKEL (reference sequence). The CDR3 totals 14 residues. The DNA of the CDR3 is TGTGCCAGCAGCCCGGGACAGGGGAGTGAAAAACTGTTTTTT. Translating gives CASSPGQGSEKLFF.

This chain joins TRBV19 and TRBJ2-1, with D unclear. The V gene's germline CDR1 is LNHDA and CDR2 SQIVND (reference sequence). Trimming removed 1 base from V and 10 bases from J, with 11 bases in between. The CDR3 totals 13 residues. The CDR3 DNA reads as TGTGCCAGTAGTATAGCGTCCAGAGCGGAGCAGTTCTTC. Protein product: CASSIASRAEQFF.

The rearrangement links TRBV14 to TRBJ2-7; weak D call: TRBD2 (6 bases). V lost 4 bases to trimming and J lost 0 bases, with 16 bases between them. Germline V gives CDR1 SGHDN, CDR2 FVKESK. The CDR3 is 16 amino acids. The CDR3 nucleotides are TGTGCCAGCAGCCCCCTGTGGCGGGATCGCTCCTACGAGCAGTACTTC. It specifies CASSPLWRDRSYEQYF.

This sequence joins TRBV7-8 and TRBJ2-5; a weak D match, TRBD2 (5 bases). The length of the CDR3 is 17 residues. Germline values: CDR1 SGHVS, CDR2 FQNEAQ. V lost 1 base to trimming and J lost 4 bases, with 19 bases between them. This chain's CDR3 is CASSLEGSSLWGETQYF. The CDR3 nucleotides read TGTGCCAGCAGCTTAGAGGGTTCTAGCCTATGGGGAGAGACCCAGTACTTC.